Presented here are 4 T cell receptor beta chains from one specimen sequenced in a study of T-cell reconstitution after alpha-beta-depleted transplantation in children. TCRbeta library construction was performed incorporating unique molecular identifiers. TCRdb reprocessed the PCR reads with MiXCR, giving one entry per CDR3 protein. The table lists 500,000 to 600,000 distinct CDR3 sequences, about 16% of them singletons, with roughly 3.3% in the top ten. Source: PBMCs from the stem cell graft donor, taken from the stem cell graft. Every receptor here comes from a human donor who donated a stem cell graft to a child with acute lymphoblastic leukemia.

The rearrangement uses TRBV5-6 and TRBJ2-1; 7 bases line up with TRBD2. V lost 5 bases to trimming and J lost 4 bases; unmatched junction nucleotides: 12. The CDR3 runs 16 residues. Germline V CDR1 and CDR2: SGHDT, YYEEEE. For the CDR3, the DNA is TGTGCCAGCAGTCCCGGGGCTAGCGGCATTTACAATGAGCAGTTCTTC. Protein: CASSPGASGIYNEQFF.

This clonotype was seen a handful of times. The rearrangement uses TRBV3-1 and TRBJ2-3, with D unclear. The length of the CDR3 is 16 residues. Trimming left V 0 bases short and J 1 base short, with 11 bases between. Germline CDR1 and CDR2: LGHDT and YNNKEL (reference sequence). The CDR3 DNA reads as TGTGCCAGCAGCCAAGAACTGGGGATCGGCACAGATACGCAGTATTTT. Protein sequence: CASSQELGIGTDTQYF.

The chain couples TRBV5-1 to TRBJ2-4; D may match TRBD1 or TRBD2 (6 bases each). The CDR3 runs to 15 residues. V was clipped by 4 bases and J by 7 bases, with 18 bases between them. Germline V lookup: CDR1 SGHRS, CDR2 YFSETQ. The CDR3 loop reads CASSKPRQGRNIQYF. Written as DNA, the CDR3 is TGCGCCAGCAGCAAACCTCGGCAGGGGAGGAACATTCAGTACTTC.

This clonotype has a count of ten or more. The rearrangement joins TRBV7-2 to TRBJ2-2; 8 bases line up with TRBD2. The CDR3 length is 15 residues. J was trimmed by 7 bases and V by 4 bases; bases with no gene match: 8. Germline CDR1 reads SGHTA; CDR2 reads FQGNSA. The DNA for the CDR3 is TGTGCCAGCAGCTCAACCGGGACTAGGGACGGGGAGCTGTTTTTT. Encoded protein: CASSSTGTRDGELFF. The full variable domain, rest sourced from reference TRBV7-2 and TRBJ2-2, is GAGVSQSPSNKVTEKGKDVELRCDPISGHTALYWYRQSLGQGLEFLIYFQGNSAPDKSGLPSDRFSAERTGGSVSTLTIQRTQQEDSAVYLCASSSTGTRDGELFFGEGSRLTVL.